Listed below are T cell receptor beta chains from one sample, sequenced in a study of early stage breast cancer tumors. Assay: immunoSEQ multiplex PCR; the TCRdb copy retains only in-frame clones and omits some. The sample has 40,000 to 60,000 clones, around four fifths seen once; the top ten hold around 3.4%. Sequencing used blood. Receptors were obtained from a person aged 40 to 49 with breast cancer. Both conserved end residues are part of each CDR3. D genes are given only for firm matches. Clone size, where shown, is once, few, many, or a class for clones that have expanded.

CDR3 protein	CDR3 DNA	V gene	J gene	clone size	D gene
CASSQEGAGTLGREFF	TGTGCCAGCAGCCAAGAGGGGGCCGGGACCCTTGGAAGGGAGTTCTTC	TRBV4-2	TRBJ2-1	.	.
CASTGLAGGPDTQYF	TGTGCCAGCACGGGACTAGCGGGAGGGCCGGATACGCAGTATTTT	TRBV6-1	TRBJ2-3	few	TRBD2
CASSIGGLADLSYEQYF	TGTGCCAGTAGTATAGGGGGACTAGCGGACCTATCCTACGAGCAGTACTTC	TRBV19	TRBJ2-7	.	TRBD2
CATGGLHPGSNQPQHF	TGTGCCACAGGAGGACTTCACCCAGGCAGCAATCAGCCCCAGCATTTT	TRBV19	TRBJ1-5	.	.
CASSLGAGEVPSYNEQFF	TGTGCCAGCAGCTTGGGGGCGGGAGAAGTACCATCCTACAATGAGCAGTTCTTC	TRBV5-4	TRBJ2-1	.	TRBD2
CASSAGLQETQYF	TGCGCCAGCAGCGCAGGACTCCAAGAGACCCAGTACTTC	TRBV5-1	TRBJ2-5	.	.
CASSLASGRAYYEQYF	TGTGCCAGCAGCTTAGCCTCGGGACGGGCATACTACGAGCAGTACTTC	TRBV11-1	TRBJ2-7	medium-sized	.
CASSRTGELKEQYF	TGCGCCAGCAGCCGGACAGGGGAGTTGAAAGAGCAGTACTTC	TRBV5-1	TRBJ2-7	.	TRBD1
CSVVWGSGNTIYF	TGCAGCGTTGTATGGGGATCTGGAAACACCATATATTTT	TRBV29-1	TRBJ1-3	.	.
CASSLQGGEQYF	TGCGCCAGCAGTCTGCAGGGGGGCGAGCAGTACTTC	TRBV5-1	TRBJ2-7	.	.
CASSLSRQAETQYF	TGCGCCAGCAGCTTGTCCCGGCAGGCGGAGACCCAGTACTTC	TRBV5-1	TRBJ2-5	once	.
CASSSSGLAASYEQYF	TGTGCCAGCAGCTCCTCGGGACTAGCGGCCTCCTACGAGCAGTACTTC	TRBV5-4	TRBJ2-7	.	TRBD2
CASSPGTGGEKLFF	TGTGCCAGCAGTCCCGGGACAGGGGGTGAAAAACTGTTTTTT	TRBV6-4	TRBJ1-4	.	TRBD1
CASGDWGTYNEQFF	TGTGCCAGCGGGGACTGGGGGACCTACAATGAGCAGTTCTTC	TRBV27	TRBJ2-1	.	.
CASGTSGRPGETQYF	TGCGCCAGCGGGACTAGCGGGAGGCCGGGGGAGACCCAGTACTTC	TRBV5-1	TRBJ2-5	few	TRBD2
CASSFPSGMPNEQYF	TGTGCCAGCAGCTTTCCTAGCGGGATGCCCAACGAGCAGTACTTC	TRBV5-4	TRBJ2-7	few	TRBD2
CASSLAGERDNTEAFF	TGTGCCAGCAGCTTGGCAGGGGAACGAGATAACACTGAAGCTTTCTTT	TRBV11-2	TRBJ1-1	.	.